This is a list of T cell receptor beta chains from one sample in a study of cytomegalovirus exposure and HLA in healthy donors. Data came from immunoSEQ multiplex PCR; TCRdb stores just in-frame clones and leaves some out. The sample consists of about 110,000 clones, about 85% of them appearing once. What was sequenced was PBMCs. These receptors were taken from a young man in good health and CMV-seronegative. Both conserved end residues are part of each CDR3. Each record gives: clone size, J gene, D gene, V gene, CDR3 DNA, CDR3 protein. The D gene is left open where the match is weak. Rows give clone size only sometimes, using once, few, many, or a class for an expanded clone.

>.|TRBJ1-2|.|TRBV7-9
TGTGCCAGCAGCCCAGAAGGGGGCTATGGCTACACCTTC
CASSPEGGYGYTF
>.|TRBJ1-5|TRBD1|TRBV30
TGTGCCTGGGAAAGACAGGGGGGTCTGGGGCCCCAGCATTTT
CAWERQGGLGPQHF
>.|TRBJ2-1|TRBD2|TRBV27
TGTGCCAGCCGCTGGGGGGGCTACAATGAGCAGTTCTTC
CASRWGGYNEQFF
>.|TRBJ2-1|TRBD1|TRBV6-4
TGTGCCAGCAGCCCCCGTGAGGGGACAGGGGGCAATGAGCAGTTCTTC
CASSPREGTGGNEQFF
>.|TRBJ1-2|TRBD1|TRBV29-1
TGCAGCTCCAGGACAGGGTTAGGCTACACCTTC
CSSRTGLGYTF
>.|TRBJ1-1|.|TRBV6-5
TGTGCCAGCAAGTCCAGTCACACTGAAGCTTTCTTT
CASKSSHTEAFF
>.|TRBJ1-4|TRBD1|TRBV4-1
TGCGCCAGCAGCCAGGCCGGGACAGGGTATGAAAAACTGTTTTTT
CASSQAGTGYEKLFF
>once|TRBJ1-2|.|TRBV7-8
TGTGCCAGCAGCCCGCGGAGGGGACATGGCTACACCTTC
CASSPRRGHGYTF
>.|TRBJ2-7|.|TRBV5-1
TGCGCCAGCTCGGGGGGCTTCGAGCAGTACTTC
CASSGGFEQYF
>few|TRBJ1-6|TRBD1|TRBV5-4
TGTGCCAGCAGCACGATAGACAGGGGGCATTCACCCCTCCACTTT
CASSTIDRGHSPLHF
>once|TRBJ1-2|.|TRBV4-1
TGCGCCAGCAGCCAAGGACAGATCTATGGCTACACCTTC
CASSQGQIYGYTF
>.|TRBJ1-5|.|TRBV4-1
TGCGCCAGCAGCCAAGGCAGGGATCAGCCCCAGCATTTT
CASSQGRDQPQHF
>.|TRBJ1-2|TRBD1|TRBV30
TGTGCCTGGAGCAGGACAGGGATCGGCTACACCTTC
CAWSRTGIGYTF
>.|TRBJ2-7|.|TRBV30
TGTGCCTGGACTAGCGTGAACTACGAGCAGTACTTC
CAWTSVNYEQYF
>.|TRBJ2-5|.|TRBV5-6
TGTGCCAGCAGCTGGGTGAGCGGAGAGACCCAGTACTTC
CASSWVSGETQYF
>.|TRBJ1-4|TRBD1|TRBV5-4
TGTGCCAGCAGCCCCGGACAGGGGGGTGAAAAACTGTTTTTT
CASSPGQGGEKLFF
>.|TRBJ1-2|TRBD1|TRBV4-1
TGCGCCAGCAGCCAAGCCTCCCAAGCAGGGGGAAGATATGGCTACACCTTC
CASSQASQAGGRYGYTF
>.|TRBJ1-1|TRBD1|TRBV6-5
TGTGCCAGCAGGCAGGGGGACACTGAAGCTTTCTTT
CASRQGDTEAFF
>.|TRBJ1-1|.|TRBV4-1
TGCGCCAGCAGCCAAGGGGTAGCCCGAAACACTGAAGCTTTCTTT
CASSQGVARNTEAFF
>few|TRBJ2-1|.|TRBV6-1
TGTGCCAGCAGTGAAGGTCCGGGCCTGAGGGACAATGAGCAGTTCTTC
CASSEGPGLRDNEQFF
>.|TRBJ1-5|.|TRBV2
TGTGCCAGCAGTGTGGAGCAGGGATACCAGCCCCAGCATTTT
CASSVEQGYQPQHF
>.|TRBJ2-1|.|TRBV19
TGTGCCAGTAACTCTCCCGGACTGCTCTACAATGAGCAGTTCTTC
CASNSPGLLYNEQFF
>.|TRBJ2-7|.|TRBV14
TGTGCCAGCAGCCAAGGCTTTTCCGAGCGGGTCGTCGAGCAGTACTTC
CASSQGFSERVVEQYF
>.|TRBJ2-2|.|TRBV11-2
TGTGCCAGCAGCGCAGCGGGGGAGCTGTTTTTT
CASSAAGELFF
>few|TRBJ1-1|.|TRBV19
TGTTCGTGTGGAACGGGGGTACGTGAAGCTTTCTTT
CSCGTGVREAFF
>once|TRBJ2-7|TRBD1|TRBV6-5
TGTGCCAGCAGTTACTCTCCGGGACAGGGCTACGAGCAGTACTTC
CASSYSPGQGYEQYF
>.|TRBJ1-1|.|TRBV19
TGTGCCACCCGACGACGTGGGGCCACTGAAGCTTTCTTT
CATRRRGATEAFF
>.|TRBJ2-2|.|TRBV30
TGTGCCTGGAGAGGGGGGGTAAACACCGGGGAGCTGTTTTTT
CAWRGGVNTGELFF
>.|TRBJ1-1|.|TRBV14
TGTGCCAGCAGCCAAGATCTTGTTGGCCGGGGGGCTGAAGCTTTCTTT
CASSQDLVGRGAEAFF
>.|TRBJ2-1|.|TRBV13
TGTGCCAGCAGCTTAGGCCAGGCGAGCCCCAATGAGCAGTTCTTC
CASSLGQASPNEQFF
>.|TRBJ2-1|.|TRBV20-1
TGCAGTGCTGGGCTGTACAATGAGCAGTTCTTC
CSAGLYNEQFF
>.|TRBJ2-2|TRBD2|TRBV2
TGTGCCAGCAATTTAAACGGGGGGACCGGGGAGCTGTTTTTT
CASNLNGGTGELFF
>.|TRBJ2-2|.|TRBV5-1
TGCGCCAGCAGGTATAGGGGTAGTTCCGGGGAGCTGTTTTTT
CASRYRGSSGELFF
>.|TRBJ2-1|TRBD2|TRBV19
TGTGCCAGCAATCCGGGACTAGCCGTCAATGAGCAGTTCTTC
CASNPGLAVNEQFF
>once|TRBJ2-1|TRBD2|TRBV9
TGTGCCAGCAGCACAGGGGAGTGGCTAGCGGGGTACAATGAGCAGTTCTTC
CASSTGEWLAGYNEQFF
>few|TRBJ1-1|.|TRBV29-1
TGCAGCGACGGAGAAAGCACTGAAGCTTTCTTT
CSDGESTEAFF
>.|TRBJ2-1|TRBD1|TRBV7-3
TGTGCCAGCGGACAAGAATGGGACAGCCCCGTGTTCTTC
CASGQEWDSPVFF
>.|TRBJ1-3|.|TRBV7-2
TGTGCCAGCAGCTTAGCGGGCCAAGCCGGAAACACCATATATTTT
CASSLAGQAGNTIYF
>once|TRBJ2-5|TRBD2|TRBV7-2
TGTGCCAGCAGCTTAGCCCTAGCGGGGGGTCCCGAGACCCAGTACTTC
CASSLALAGGPETQYF
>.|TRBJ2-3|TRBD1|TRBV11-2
TGTGCCAGCAGCACGGGACAGGGGACCGATACGCAGTATTTT
CASSTGQGTDTQYF
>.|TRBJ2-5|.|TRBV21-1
TGTGCCAGCAGCAAAGTTGCGCGGGCGCTCGGCGAAGAGACCCAGTACTTC
CASSKVARALGEETQYF
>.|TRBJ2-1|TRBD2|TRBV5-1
TGCGCCAGCAGCCCCCCCGGGACTAGCGGGGGCAATGAGCAGTTCTTC
CASSPPGTSGGNEQFF
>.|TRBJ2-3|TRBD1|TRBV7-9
TGTGCCAGCAGCTTACAGGGGGCCTTCACAGATACGCAGTATTTT
CASSLQGAFTDTQYF
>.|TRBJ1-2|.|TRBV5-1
TGCGCCAGCAGCTTGACAGGGTTTACTAACTATGGCTACACCTTC
CASSLTGFTNYGYTF
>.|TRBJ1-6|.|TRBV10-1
TGCGCCAGCAGTGAAGGCACCGCGGATTCACCCCTCCACTTT
CASSEGTADSPLHF
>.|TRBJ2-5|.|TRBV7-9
TGTGCCAGCAGCTTACGACAGCCTCGGGAGACCCAGTACTTC
CASSLRQPRETQYF
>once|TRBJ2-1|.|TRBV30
TGTGCCTGGCGCGGGCCGGGGAATGAGCAGTTCTTC
CAWRGPGNEQFF
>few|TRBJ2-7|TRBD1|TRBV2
TGTGCCAGCAACCCCGGCGGGACAGGGACCCACGAGCAGTACTTC
CASNPGGTGTHEQYF
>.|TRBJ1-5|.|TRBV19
TGTGCCAGTAGTCCCTCGACACCATTCGACAATCAGCCCCAGCATTTT
CASSPSTPFDNQPQHF
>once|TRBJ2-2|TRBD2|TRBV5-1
TGCGCCAGCAGCTTGAGCGGGATCACCGGGGAGCTGTTTTTT
CASSLSGITGELFF
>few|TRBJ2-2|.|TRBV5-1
TGCGCCAGCTCGGGGGTCGACACCGGGGAGCTGTTTTTT
CASSGVDTGELFF
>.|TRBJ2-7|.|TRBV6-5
TGTGCCAGCAGTTACTCGATGCGTAGGAGCTCCTACGAGCAGTACTTC
CASSYSMRRSSYEQYF